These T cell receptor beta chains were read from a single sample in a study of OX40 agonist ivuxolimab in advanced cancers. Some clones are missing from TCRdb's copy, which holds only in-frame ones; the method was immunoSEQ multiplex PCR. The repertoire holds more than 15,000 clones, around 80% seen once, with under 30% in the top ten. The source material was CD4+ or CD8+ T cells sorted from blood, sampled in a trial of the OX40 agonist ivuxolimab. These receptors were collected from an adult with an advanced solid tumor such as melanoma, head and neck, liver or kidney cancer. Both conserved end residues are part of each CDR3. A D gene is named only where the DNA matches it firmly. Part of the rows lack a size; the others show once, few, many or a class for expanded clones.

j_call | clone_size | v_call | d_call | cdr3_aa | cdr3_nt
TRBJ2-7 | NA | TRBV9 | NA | CASSVQDPGEQYF | TGTGCCAGCAGCGTCCAGGATCCGGGGGAGCAGTACTTC
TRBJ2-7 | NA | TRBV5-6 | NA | CASSLARHTSYEQYF | TGTGCCAGCAGCTTGGCCAGGCACACATCCTACGAGCAGTACTTC
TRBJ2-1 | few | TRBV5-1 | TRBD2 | CASSSQLAGGPSGNEQFF | TGCGCCAGCAGCTCTCAACTAGCGGGAGGGCCCTCGGGCAATGAGCAGTTCTTC
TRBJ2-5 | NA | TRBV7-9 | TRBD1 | CASIQRVDRQETQYF | TGTGCCAGCATCCAACGGGTGGACAGGCAAGAGACCCAGTACTTC
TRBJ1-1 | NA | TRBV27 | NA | CASRVGNTEAFF | TGTGCCAGCAGGGTAGGGAACACTGAAGCTTTCTTT
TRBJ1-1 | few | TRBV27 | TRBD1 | CASSSHGTGGGTEAFF | TGTGCCAGCAGTTCCCACGGGACAGGGGGGGGGACTGAAGCTTTCTTT
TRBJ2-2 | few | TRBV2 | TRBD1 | CASSRTGVAGELFF | TGTGCCAGCAGCCGGACAGGGGTCGCCGGGGAGCTGTTTTTT
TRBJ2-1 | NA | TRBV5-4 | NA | CASSPRLVNEQFF | TGTGCCAGCAGCCCCCGACTAGTAAATGAGCAGTTCTTC
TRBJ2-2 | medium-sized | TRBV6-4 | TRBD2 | CASSPGLVLKIATGELFF | TGTGCCAGCAGTCCGGGACTAGTGCTTAAGATTGCCACCGGGGAGCTGTTTTTT
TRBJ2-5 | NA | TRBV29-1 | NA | CSVEAVAAPQETQYF | TGCAGCGTTGAAGCCGTAGCAGCCCCCCAAGAGACCCAGTACTTC
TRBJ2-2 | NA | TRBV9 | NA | CASSAIPIIGELFF | TGTGCCAGCAGCGCCATTCCTATCATCGGGGAGCTGTTTTTT
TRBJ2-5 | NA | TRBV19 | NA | CASRETPRGEETQYF | TGTGCCAGTCGAGAGACACCTCGGGGCGAAGAGACCCAGTACTTC
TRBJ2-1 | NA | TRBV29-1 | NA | CSALRVGVSLDNEQFF | TGCAGCGCACTGCGGGTGGGGGTTTCTTTAGACAATGAGCAGTTCTTC
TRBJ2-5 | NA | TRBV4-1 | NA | CASSQGGSAETQYF | TGCGCCAGCAGCCAAGGAGGGAGCGCAGAGACCCAGTACTTC
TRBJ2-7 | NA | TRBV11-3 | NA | CASSLDAGAGEQYF | TGTGCCAGCAGCTTAGATGCAGGGGCCGGAGAGCAGTACTTC
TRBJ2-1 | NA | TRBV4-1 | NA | CASSQGIKADEQFF | TGCGCCAGCAGCCAAGGGATCAAGGCGGATGAGCAGTTCTTC
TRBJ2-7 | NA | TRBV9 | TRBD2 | CASSVAGLAAYEQYF | TGTGCCAGCAGCGTAGCCGGACTAGCGGCCTACGAGCAGTACTTC
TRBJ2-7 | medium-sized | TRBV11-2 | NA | CASRNAAGRSYEQYF | TGTGCCAGCAGAAACGCGGCGGGCCGATCCTACGAGCAGTACTTC
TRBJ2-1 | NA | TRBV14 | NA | CATHSNYNEQFF | TGTGCCACCCATTCTAACTACAATGAGCAGTTCTTC
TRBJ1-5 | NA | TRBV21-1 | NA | CASRKVSNQPQHF | TGTGCCAGCAGGAAGGTGAGCAATCAGCCCCAGCATTTT
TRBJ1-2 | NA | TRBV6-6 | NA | CASSWDDNYGYTF | TGTGCCAGCAGTTGGGACGATAACTATGGCTACACCTTC
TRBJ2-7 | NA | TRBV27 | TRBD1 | CASSARTGPSSYEQYF | TGTGCCAGCAGTGCGCGGACAGGGCCAAGCTCCTACGAGCAGTACTTC
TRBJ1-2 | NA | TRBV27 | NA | CASHGAPHYGYTF | TGTGCCAGCCATGGCGCCCCTCACTATGGCTACACCTTC
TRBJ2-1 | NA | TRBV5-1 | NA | CASSLAPAHEQFF | TGCGCCAGCAGCTTGGCGCCGGCGCATGAGCAGTTCTTC
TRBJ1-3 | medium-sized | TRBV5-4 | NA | CASSLGGDGNTIYF | TGTGCCAGCAGCTTGGGGGGGGACGGAAACACCATATATTTT
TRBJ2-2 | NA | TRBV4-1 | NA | CASSLTTGTTNTGELFF | TGCGCCAGCAGCCTAACCACAGGGACCACAAACACCGGGGAGCTGTTTTTT
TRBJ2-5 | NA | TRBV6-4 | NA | CASIWTGQETQYF | TGTGCCAGCATCTGGACGGGCCAAGAGACCCAGTACTTC
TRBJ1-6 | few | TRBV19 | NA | CASSIGDPTFYNSPLHF | TGTGCCAGTAGTATTGGTGACCCAACCTTTTATAATTCACCCCTCCACTTT
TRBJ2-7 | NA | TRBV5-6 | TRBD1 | CASSWDSDPSSEQYF | TGTGCCAGCAGCTGGGACAGCGACCCGTCAAGCGAGCAGTACTTC
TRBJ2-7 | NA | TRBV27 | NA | CASSSYGSSYEQYF | TGTGCCAGCAGTTCATACGGTAGCTCCTACGAGCAGTACTTC